There are a few counts of the clone carrying this T cell receptor (beta chain). This specimen belongs to a study of beta chain features in type 1 diabetes. V lost 7 bases to trimming and J lost 10 bases; unmatched junction nucleotides: 12. The CDR3 is 13 amino acids. Germline CDR1 is SEHNR and CDR2 is FQNEAQ (reference sequence). Expressed TCRB transcripts were sequenced, since all the RNA that had been isolated was reverse transcribed. This table comes from immunoSEQ multiplex PCR, and its TCRdb copy is limited to in-frame clones, with some not included. The sample lists 300,000 to 350,000 clones, roughly 8% occurring once.

V and J are TRBV7-9 and TRBJ1-1, with 7 bases lining up with TRBD1. Specimen: central memory CD4+ T cells from blood. The clonotype comes from a woman under 30 in good health. The CDR3: CASTPIGAGGAFF. CDR3 nucleotides: TGTGCCAGCACCCCGATTGGGGCAGGGGGAGCTTTCTTT.